The next 11 T cell receptor beta chains were all read from a single sample in a study of human T cells and chemical hapten exposure. One entry per CDR3 protein results from TCRdb running MiXCR on the RACE reads. The sample consists of approximately 84,000 distinct CDR3 sequences, approximately 10% of them appearing once. Noted time point: patch test 2, 6 weeks after DPC sensitization. Treatment meaning: therapeutic diphenylcyclopropenone sensitization with weekly scalp DPC. The sample in question was whole blood, obtained in connection with sensitization to the hapten diphenylcyclopropenone (DPC). These receptors all stem from a woman aged 30 to 39 with alopecia areata. Some clones in this sample may be carry-over from other donors' samples.

The chain joins TRBV20-1 to TRBJ2-5, with D hard to call. Germline CDR1 and CDR2: DFQATT and SNEGSKA (reference sequence). Trimming took off 6 bases at V and 5 bases at J, with 13 bases between the two ends. The CDR3 is made up of 12 amino acids. The CDR3 DNA reads TGCAGTGCCCGAGAGGCCGGGGAGACCCAGTACTTC. Amino acids: CSAREAGETQYF.

This clonotype was counted only a few times. The rearrangement joins TRBV29-1 to TRBJ1-1, with D hard to call. V shed 7 bases and J shed 10 bases, with 10 bases lying between them. Germline V gene data show CDR1 as SQVTM and CDR2 as ANQGSEA. This CDR3 is 9 amino acids long. The DNA of the CDR3 is TGCAGCGGTGAGGATGGAGCTTTCTTT. Its protein product is CSGEDGAFF.

This clonotype was picked up a small number of times. This sequence joins TRBV29-1 and TRBJ2-5; D is unclear. Germline V gene sequence: CDR1 SQVTM, CDR2 ANQGSEA. The CDR3 has 16 amino acids. V dropped 0 bases and J dropped 4 bases, with 18 bases sitting between them. CDR3 residues: CSVEDQHLPKGETQYF. In DNA form, the CDR3 reads TGCAGCGTTGAAGATCAGCACCTCCCGAAGGGAGAGACCCAGTACTTC.

This clonotype was observed at least ten times. This chain uses TRBV20-1 with TRBJ2-1; 10 bases fit TRBD2. Per germline, CDR1 DFQATT and CDR2 SNEGSKA (reference sequence). With 2 bases clipped from V and 9 bases from J, the junction kept 10 bases outside the gene matches. This CDR3 spans 15 amino acids. The CDR3, as DNA: TGCAGTGCTAGAATTAGCGGGAGGCCGGTCGGTGAGCAGTTCTTC. Residues: CSARISGRPVGEQFF.

The sample holds many counts of this clonotype. This sequence joins TRBV7-3 and TRBJ2-1; maybe TRBD2 (6 bases). V was clipped by 2 bases and J by 4 bases, with 12 bases between them. The CDR3 extends over 15 amino acids. CDR1 SGHTA and CDR2 FQGTGA come from the germline V gene. CDR3 region: CASSLAWGEYNEQFF. DNA for the CDR3: TGTGCCAGCAGCTTAGCGTGGGGGGAATACAATGAGCAGTTCTTC. The variable domain in full, completed from reference TRBV7-3 and TRBJ2-1, reads GAGVSQTPSNKVTEKGKYVELRCDPISGHTALYWYRQSLGQGPEFLIYFQGTGAADDSGLPNDRFFAVRPEGSVSTLKIQRTERGDSAVYLCASSLAWGEYNEQFFGPGTRLTVL.

This clonotype has ten or more counts. The gene calls are TRBV19 and TRBJ1-5; D not resolved. The CDR3 consists of 12 residues. In germline, CDR1 is LNHDA, CDR2 SQIVND (reference sequence). Trimming took 5 bases from V and 0 from J, leaving 2 bases between them. The CDR3 is CASSFSNQPQHF. The CDR3 coding sequence is TGTGCCAGTAGTTTTAGCAATCAGCCCCAGCATTTT.

This chain connects TRBV5-6 to TRBJ2-5; D is perhaps TRBD2 (5 bases). V lost 6 bases and J lost 2, with 11 bases in between. There are 13 residues in the CDR3. In germline, CDR1 is SGHDT, CDR2 YYEEEE. The CDR3, as DNA: TGTGCCAGCACCACGAGGGAGCAAGAGACCCAGTACTTC. This gives the protein CASTTREQETQYF.

This clonotype was seen more than once but under ten times. The genes are TRBV28 and TRBJ1-5; D perhaps matches TRBD1 (5 bases). Germline CDR1 and CDR2: MDHEN and SYDVKM. This CDR3 contains 15 residues. V was trimmed by 4 bases and J by 3 bases, leaving 13 bases between them. The CDR3 coding sequence is TGTGCCAGCAGTTGGGAGGGACGTTCCAATCAGCCCCAGCATTTT. This codes for CASSWEGRSNQPQHF.

This clonotype occurred many times. This chain uses TRBV29-1 with TRBJ1-2, with D unresolved. The CDR3 extends over 13 amino acids. V was trimmed by 7 bases and J by 2 bases, leaving 14 bases between them. Germline V gene lookup returns CDR1 SQVTM and CDR2 ANQGSEA. The CDR3 coding sequence is TGCAGCGCTGACATCCCATCCAACTATGGCTACACCTTC. This sequence encodes CSADIPSNYGYTF.

This sequence joins TRBV9 and TRBJ1-6; possible D gene TRBD1, 6 bases. Per the germline V gene, CDR1 is SGDLS and CDR2 is YYNGEE. The CDR3 loop spans 12 amino acids. V lost 3 bases and J 10 bases, leaving 8 bases between the germline ends. For the CDR3, the DNA is TGTGCCAGCAGCGCGGGGGGCTCACCCCTCCACTTT. It codes for CASSAGGSPLHF.

The chain uses TRBV3-2 and TRBJ2-7; the table's TRBD1 call for D was not verified on the DNA. TRBV3-2 is a known pseudogene. This CDR3 has 13 amino acids. This chain's CDR3 is CAATTGHSYEQYF. The CDR3 DNA reads TGTGCAGCTACGACAGGGCACTCCTACGAGCAGTACTTC.